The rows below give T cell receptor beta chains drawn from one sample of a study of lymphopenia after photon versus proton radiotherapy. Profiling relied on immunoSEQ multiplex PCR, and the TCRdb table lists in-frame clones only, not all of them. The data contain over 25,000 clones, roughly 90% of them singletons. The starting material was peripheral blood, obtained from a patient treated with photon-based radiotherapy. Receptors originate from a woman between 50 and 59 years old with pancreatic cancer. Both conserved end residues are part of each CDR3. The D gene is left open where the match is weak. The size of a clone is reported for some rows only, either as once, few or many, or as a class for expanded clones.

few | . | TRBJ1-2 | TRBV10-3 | TGTGCCATCAGTGAGATCCAGGACTATGGCTACACCTTC | CAISEIQDYGYTF
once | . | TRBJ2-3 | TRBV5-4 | TGTGCCAGCAGCCTTAGCGGAAGGACAGATACGCAGTATTTT | CASSLSGRTDTQYF
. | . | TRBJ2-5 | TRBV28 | TGTGCCAGCAGTTTGGCAGGGTGGAGTGGGGAGACCCAGTACTTC | CASSLAGWSGETQYF
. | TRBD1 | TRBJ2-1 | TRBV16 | TGTGCCAGCAGCCAAATCGGGGACAGCCATGAGCAGTTCTTC | CASSQIGDSHEQFF
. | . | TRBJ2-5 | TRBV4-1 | TGCGCCAGCAGCCAAGATCCGGCCCGAGTCGGGACCCAGTACTTC | CASSQDPARVGTQYF
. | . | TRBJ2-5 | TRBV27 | TGTGCCAGCAGTTCCGACCAAGAGACCCAGTACTTC | CASSSDQETQYF
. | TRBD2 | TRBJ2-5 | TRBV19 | TGTGCCAGTAGTATAGTAAGGACTAGCGGAAAAGAGACCCAGTACTTC | CASSIVRTSGKETQYF
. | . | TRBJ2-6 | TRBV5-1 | TGCGCCAGCAGCAGTCAGCCCTCTGGGGCCAACGTCCTGACTTTC | CASSSQPSGANVLTF
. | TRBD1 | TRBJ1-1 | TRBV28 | TGTGCCAGCAGTTTCATTACAGGGGGCACTGAAGCTTTCTTT | CASSFITGGTEAFF
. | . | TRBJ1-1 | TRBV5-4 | TGTGCCAGCAGTTCGTCGGGGGGGCGAACTGAAGCTTTCTTT | CASSSSGGRTEAFF
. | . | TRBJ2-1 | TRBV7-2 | TGTGCCAGCAACCTAGGGACCGGCCGAGGGAATGAGCAGTTCTTC | CASNLGTGRGNEQFF
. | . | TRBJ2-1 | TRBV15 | TGTGCCACCAGCAGAGGCAGGGGAGATAATGAGCAGTTCTTC | CATSRGRGDNEQFF
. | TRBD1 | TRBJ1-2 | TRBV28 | TGTGCCAGCCAGTCGAGGGGGCCGCCGTATGGCTACACCTTC | CASQSRGPPYGYTF
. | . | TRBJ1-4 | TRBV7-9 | TGTGCCAGTCCTCCCCTTGAGGGGTCTAATGAAAAACTGTTTTTT | CASPPLEGSNEKLFF
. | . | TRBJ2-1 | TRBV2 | TGTGCCAGCAGTGGAGAAGGCAATGAGCAGTTCTTC | CASSGEGNEQFF
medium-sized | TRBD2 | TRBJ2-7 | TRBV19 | TGTGCCAGTTCGACTAGCGGGAGTGTATACGAGCAGTACTTC | CASSTSGSVYEQYF
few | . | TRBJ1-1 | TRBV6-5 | TGTGCCAGCAGTTACTCTACCCCTTCCTTCACTGAAGCTTTCTTT | CASSYSTPSFTEAFF
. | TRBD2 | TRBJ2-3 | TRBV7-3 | TGTGCCAGCAGCTTACGAGGACTAGCGGGAGGGCCCTACCAGAACACAGATACGCAGTATTTT | CASSLRGLAGGPYQNTDTQYF
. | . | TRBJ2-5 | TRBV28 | TGTGCCAGCATATCCAATAGGCAGGGGCCACAAGAGACCCAGTACTTC | CASISNRQGPQETQYF
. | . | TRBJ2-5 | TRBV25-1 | TGTGCCAGCAGTGCAACATCAGGAGAGGGTCCCCAAGAGACCCAGTACTTC | CASSATSGEGPQETQYF
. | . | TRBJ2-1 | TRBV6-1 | TGTGCCAGCAGTGAATGGGCAGGGTTCAGAGAGAATGAGCAGTTCTTC | CASSEWAGFRENEQFF
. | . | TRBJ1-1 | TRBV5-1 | TGCGCCAGCAGCTTGGGAGGGGAGGGAAGGAGGACTGAAGCTTTCTTT | CASSLGGEGRRTEAFF
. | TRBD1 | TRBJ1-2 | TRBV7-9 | TGTGCCAGCAGCTTAGGGACAGGTGATGGCTACACCTTC | CASSLGTGDGYTF
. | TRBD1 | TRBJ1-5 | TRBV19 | TGTGCCAGTAGTAACCGGGACAGTAATCAGCCCCAGCATTTT | CASSNRDSNQPQHF
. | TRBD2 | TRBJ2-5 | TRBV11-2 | TGTGCCAGCAGTATTAGCGGGAGTGGGCCCGAGACCCAGTACTTC | CASSISGSGPETQYF
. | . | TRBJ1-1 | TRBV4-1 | TGCGCCAGCAGCCACGTCACCGCAGGGGCGAACACTGAAGCTTTCTTT | CASSHVTAGANTEAFF
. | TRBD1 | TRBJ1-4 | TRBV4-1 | TGCGCCAGCAGCCAGGCCGCCGGGACAGGGACTGAAAAACTGTTTTTT | CASSQAAGTGTEKLFF
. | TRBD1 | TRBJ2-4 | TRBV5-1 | TGCGCCAGCAGCTTGGGGGGGACAGATCTAGCCAAAAACATTCAGTACTTC | CASSLGGTDLAKNIQYF
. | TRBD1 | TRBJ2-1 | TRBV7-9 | TGTGCCAGCAGTTCCGACAGGGAACCCTACAATGAGCAGTTCTTC | CASSSDREPYNEQFF
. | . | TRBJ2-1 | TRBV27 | TGTGCCAGCAGTTTAGGCGAAGACAATGAGCAGTTCTTC | CASSLGEDNEQFF
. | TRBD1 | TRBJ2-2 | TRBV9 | TGTGCCAGCAGCGAGAGGGGACAGGGTACCGGGGAGCTGTTTTTT | CASSERGQGTGELFF
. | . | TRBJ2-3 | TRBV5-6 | TGTGCCAGCAGCTTGGGTAGCTACGGCACAGATACGCAGTATTTT | CASSLGSYGTDTQYF
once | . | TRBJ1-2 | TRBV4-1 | TGCGCCAGCAGCCGGATGGGGGGCGCAGACGGCTACACCTTC | CASSRMGGADGYTF
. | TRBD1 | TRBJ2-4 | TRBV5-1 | TGCGCCAGCAGCGCTGAGATGGGACAGATGAACATTCAGTACTTC | CASSAEMGQMNIQYF
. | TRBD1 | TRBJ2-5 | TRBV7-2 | TGTGCCAGCAGCTTATTCGGCAGGGGGCAAGAGACCCAGTACTTC | CASSLFGRGQETQYF
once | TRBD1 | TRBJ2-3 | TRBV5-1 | TGCGCCAGCAGCTTGACCGCCGGACAGGGCACAGATACGCAGTATTTT | CASSLTAGQGTDTQYF
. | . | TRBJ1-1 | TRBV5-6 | TGTGCCAGCAGCTCCCGCCTAGGCGTGAACACTGAAGCTTTCTTT | CASSSRLGVNTEAFF